The present T cell receptor beta chain was sequenced within a study of memory CD4+ T cells and cytomegalovirus serostatus. CDR3 length: 14 amino acids. V gave up 5 bases and J gave up 4 bases, with 14 bases separating them. The V gene's germline CDR1 is LNHDA and CDR2 SQIVND (reference sequence). In the original analysis: After removing out-of-frame reads, around 2.2 million distinct TCRbeta sequences remained. Sequenced by immunoSEQ multiplex PCR; TCRdb stores in-frame clones only, minus some. V and J calls and clone size are copied from that table; D and trimming were computed from the DNA. The sample has under 55,000 clones; roughly four fifths are singletons. Single viable CD3+CD4+CD8-CD45RO+ cells were sorted as the memory CD4+ T cells.

The V call is TRBV19, the J call TRBJ1-1; perhaps TRBD1 as D (5 bases). This clonotype was sampled from an adult in good health and CMV-seronegative. Sample: memory CD4+ T cells from blood. The CDR3 bases are TGTGCCAGTAGTCCTGGGGGGGGGACCACTGAAGCTTTCTTT. Its protein is CASSPGGGTTEAFF.